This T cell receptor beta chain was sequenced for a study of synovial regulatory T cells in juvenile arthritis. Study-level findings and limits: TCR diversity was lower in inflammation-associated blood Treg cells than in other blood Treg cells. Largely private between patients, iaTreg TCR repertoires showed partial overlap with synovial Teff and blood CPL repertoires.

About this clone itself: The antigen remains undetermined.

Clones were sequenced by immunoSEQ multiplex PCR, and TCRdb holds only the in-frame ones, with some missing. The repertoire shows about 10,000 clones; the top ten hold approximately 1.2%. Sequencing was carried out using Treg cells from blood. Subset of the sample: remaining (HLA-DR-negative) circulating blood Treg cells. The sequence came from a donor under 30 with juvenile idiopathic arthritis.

This CDR3 reads CASSRTSGRSYEQYF. The chain couples TRBV5-4 to TRBJ2-7; TCRdb calls TRBD2, which cannot be checked without DNA. Germline CDR1 and CDR2: SGHNT and YYREEE (reference sequence). The CDR3 has 15 residues. The record lacks a DNA sequence.